This entry lists 10 T cell receptor beta chains sequenced from one sample in a study of cytomegalovirus exposure and HLA in healthy donors. A multiplex PCR was run with 60 Vbeta primers and 13 Jbeta primers. TCRdb keeps only in-frame clones here, not all; method: immunoSEQ multiplex PCR. This sample carries some 170,000 clones, about three quarters of them seen once, and the ten largest clones take more than 2.5%. The sequencing sample was made of PBMCs. The receptors were sampled from a woman in her twenties or thirties in good health and CMV-seronegative.

V and J are TRBV4-3 and TRBJ1-4, with D uncertain. V shed 3 bases and J shed 5 bases, with 13 bases lying between them. Per germline, CDR1 LGHNA and CDR2 YSLEER. The CDR3 length is 15 residues. Here the CDR3 DNA reads TGCGCCAGCAGCCACCTGGTAGGGAGGAATGAAAAACTGTTTTTT. It specifies CASSHLVGRNEKLFF.

CDR3 sequence: CSVGTGGEQYF. The CDR3 DNA follows: TGCAGCGTCGGCACAGGGGGAGAGCAGTACTTC. The rearrangement links TRBV29-1 to TRBJ2-7; TRBD1 matches at 8 bases. Germline CDR1 reads SQVTM; CDR2 reads ANQGSEA. The junction had 5 bases not matched to a gene; V was cut back by 6 bases and J by 7 bases. The CDR3 loop spans 11 amino acids.

The chain joins TRBV5-1 to TRBJ2-1, with a weak D call TRBD2 (5 bases). Trimming pared 4 bases from V and 3 bases from J, leaving 11 bases between. The CDR3 is 14 residues long. In germline, CDR1 is SGHRS, CDR2 YFSETQ. CDR3 residues: CASSESGNYNEQFF. The CDR3 nucleotides read TGCGCCAGCAGCGAGTCGGGGAACTACAATGAGCAGTTCTTC.

The V and J genes are TRBV20-1 and TRBJ1-1; 7 bases align to TRBD1. The CDR3 has 11 amino acids. V trimming: 5 bases; J trimming: 11 bases; junction bases outside the gene matches: 8. The V gene's germline CDR1 is DFQATT and CDR2 SNEGSKA (reference sequence). The CDR3 coding sequence is TGCAGTGCTTTTACCGGGACAGCTGCTTTCTTT. This translates into CSAFTGTAAFF.

The gene calls are TRBV4-3 and TRBJ1-6; possibly TRBD1 for D (6 bases). The V gene lost 0 bases and the J gene lost 9 bases, with 21 bases spanning the gap. Germline assignment: CDR1 LGHNA and CDR2 YSLEER. The CDR3 loop spans 18 amino acids. As DNA, the CDR3 is TGCGCCAGCAGCCAAGATGCCCGGCCAGGGGCTTTTGGTTCACCCCTCCACTTT. This gives the protein CASSQDARPGAFGSPLHF.

The rearrangement uses TRBV7-6 and TRBJ2-2, with D perhaps TRBD1 (6 bases). Germline CDR1 is SGHVS and CDR2 is FNYEAQ. This CDR3 contains 16 residues. The germline V and J ends were trimmed by 2 bases and 4 bases, with 14 bases remaining between them. The CDR3 spells CASSLKVGQFTGELFF. CDR3 sequence (DNA): TGTGCCAGCAGCTTAAAGGTCGGACAGTTCACCGGGGAGCTGTTTTTT.

V and J are TRBV28 and TRBJ2-2, with D unresolved. The CDR3 loop spans 16 amino acids. Trimming stripped 5 bases from V and 0 bases from J, with 13 bases between. Germline CDR1 MDHEN, CDR2 SYDVKM. The CDR3 DNA sequence: TGTGCCAGCAGTCCTTATATCCCCCCGAACACCGGGGAGCTGTTTTTT. Translating gives CASSPYIPPNTGELFF.

The sample holds a few counts of this clone. V usage is TRBV6-1 and J usage is TRBJ2-7; TRBD2 is a possible D gene (7 bases). Trimming took off 7 bases at V and 7 bases at J, with 17 bases between the two ends. Germline values: CDR1 MNHNS, CDR2 SASEGT. The CDR3 length is 13 residues. CDR3 in DNA: TGTGCCAGCAACCTAAGGGGGGGCGATGAGCAGTACTTC. It encodes CASNLRGGDEQYF.

Comments on this clone: This CDR3 is also generated by other DNA sequences in the sample. The J gene is TRBJ1-2, the V gene TRBV29-1; the match to TRBD1 covers 8 bases. The ends lost 6 bases at V and 1 base at J; junction bases unmatched: 4. The germline gives CDR1 SQVTM, CDR2 ANQGSEA. This CDR3 has 13 amino acids. This CDR3 is CSVGTGVNYGYTF. The CDR3 nucleotides are TGCAGCGTCGGGACAGGAGTTAACTATGGCTACACCTTC.

The chain has TRBV7-2 and TRBJ2-5; 9 bases match TRBD2. The CDR3 extends over 14 amino acids. V lost 5 bases, J lost 2 bases, and 3 bases stayed unmatched. Looked up from germline, CDR1 is SGHTA and CDR2 is FQGNSA. The CDR3 sequence: CASSPAGGQETQYF. In DNA, the CDR3 is TGTGCCAGCAGCCCCGCGGGAGGGCAAGAGACCCAGTACTTC.